This TCR beta chain was recorded in a study of CD8 T cells in ankylosing spondylitis. Study-level results: Disease-linked clones reportedly concentrated significantly in matched ankylosing spondylitis synovial fluid. Earlier reports found some motif variants in synovial fluid and blood in reactive arthritis. For ankylosing spondylitis blood, a TCR beta motif of about eight highly homologous variants appeared characteristic.

Details on this clonotype: Its target is unknown.

V dropped 4 bases and J dropped 1 base, with 8 bases sitting between them. Per the germline V gene, CDR1 is MNHEY and CDR2 is SMNVEV (reference sequence). The CDR3 is 13 residues long. Using quantitative 5'-RACE with molecular barcodes, the authors made TCR beta libraries. TCRdb reprocessed the 5' RACE reads via MiXCR and lists one record per CDR3 protein. This sample has fewer than 250,000 distinct CDR3 sequences, with roughly a tenth found just once. The chain carries TRBV27 and TRBJ2-7; a weak D match, TRBD2 (6 bases). This TCR came from a male donor with ankylosing spondylitis or in good health (not recorded which). Sequenced: blood, either unsorted or a sorted T cell fraction (not recorded which). The CDR3 nucleotides read TGTGCCAGCAGTTCCGGGACTTCCTACGAGCAGTACTTC. It is translated as CASSSGTSYEQYF.